The 27 T cell receptor beta chains in this list originate from one sample, sequenced in a study of regulatory T cells in long-lasting Graves disease. Time point meaning: persistent/refractory GD, antithyroid drugs over 5 years with positive TRAb. The TCR library was made from RNA extracted from PBMCs. In building TCR beta libraries, iRepertoire HTBI primers were used together with Arm-PCR of CDR3 regions. TCRdb reprocessed the multiplex PCR reads with MiXCR, giving one entry per CDR3 protein. The profile shows roughly 300,000 distinct CDR3 sequences, roughly a fifth of them singletons. This sample comprised peripheral blood mononuclear cells (PBMCs), obtained when the disease was refractory, from a patient treated with antithyroid drugs. These receptors originate from a female donor with Graves disease.

This clonotype has a count of ten or more. The junction shows a germline mismatch at one end, possibly a read error. V gene TRBV7-2 combines with J gene TRBJ2-6; D not resolved. The germline CDR1 and CDR2 sequences are SGHTA and FQGNSA. The CDR3 contains 13 residues. The CDR3 DNA reads TGTGCCAGCAGCTTAGCGTTAAACAGACCCCTCCATTTC. Protein product: CASSLALNRPLHF.

This clonotype was seen many times. The rearrangement joins TRBV7-2 to TRBJ2-7; D unresolved. Germline CDR1 SGHTA, CDR2 FQGNSA. V was shortened by 4 bases and J by 2 bases, with 9 bases between the two germline ends. This CDR3 contains 13 residues. CDR3 bases: TGTGCCAGCAGCTCAGATCCTACCTACGAGCAGTACTTC. This gives the protein CASSSDPTYEQYF. Supplemented by reference TRBV7-2 and TRBJ2-7, the full variable domain reads GAGVSQSPSNKVTEKGKDVELRCDPISGHTALYWYRQSLGQGLEFLIYFQGNSAPDKSGLPSDRFSAERTGGSVSTLTIQRTQQEDSAVYLCASSSDPTYEQYFGPGTRLTVT.

The V gene is TRBV7-2, the J gene TRBJ1-2; D is ambiguous. The CDR3 contains 13 residues. The V end was cut by 5 bases, the J end by 3 bases, with 10 bases between. Per the germline V gene, CDR1 is SGHTA and CDR2 is FQGNSA. The CDR3 coding sequence is TGTGCCAGCAGCCCGGGGTATGACTATGGCTACACCTTC. It translates to CASSPGYDYGYTF.

This clonotype was counted ten times or more. The chain employs TRBV15 and TRBJ2-5, with D possibly being TRBD1 (5 bases). The germline gives CDR1 LNHNV, CDR2 YYDKDF (reference sequence). This CDR3 spans 16 amino acids. V was cut by 6 bases and J by 1 base, with 18 bases left in between. This CDR3 reads CATRLTLQAIQETQYF. The CDR3 DNA is TGTGCCACCAGACTTACTCTACAGGCGATCCAAGAGACCCAGTACTTC. Complete variable domain (other parts from reference TRBV15 and TRBJ2-5): DAMVIQNPRYQVTQFGKPVTLSCSQTLNHNVMYWYQQKSSQAPKLLFHYYDKDFNNEADTPDNFQSRRPNTSFCFLDIRSPGLGDTAMYLCATRLTLQAIQETQYFGPGTRLLVL.

Worth noting for this clonotype: One junction end does not reproduce the germline sequence, and a read error may be involved. The chain carries TRBV2 and TRBJ2-1; 7 nucleotides match TRBD1. Per germline, CDR1 SNHLY and CDR2 FYNNEI. CDR3 size: 15 residues. The CDR3 loop is CAGSGDSFSYNEQFF. The CDR3 nucleotides are TGTGCCGGCAGTGGGGACAGTTTTTCCTACAATGAGCAGTTCTTC.

The rearrangement links TRBV6-2 or TRBV6-3 to TRBJ1-1; D gene unclear. This CDR3 is 15 amino acids long. The germline CDR1 and CDR2 sequences are MNHEY and SVGEGT. Trimming removed 6 bases from V and 1 base from J, with 15 bases in between. The chain's CDR3 is CASSGGSLRNTEAFF. CDR3 coding DNA: TGTGCCAGCAGCGGAGGCTCCCTGAGGAACACTGAAGCTTTCTTT.

This clonotype was seen many times. The chain has TRBV28 and TRBJ1-5; TRBD1 aligns across 9 bases. J lost 6 bases, V lost 6 bases, and 9 bases had no gene match. CDR1 is MDHEN and CDR2 is SYDVKM in the germline V gene. The CDR3 extends over 15 amino acids. The CDR3 DNA reads as TGTGCCAGCAGCCTTAACAGGGGGCTGGTTCAGCCCCAGCATTTT. Protein sequence: CASSLNRGLVQPQHF.

A single count supports this clonotype. This chain uses TRBV9 with TRBJ1-3; 12 bases are a match to TRBD1. The germline gives CDR1 SGDLS, CDR2 YYNGEE. V was pared by 2 bases and J by 0 bases, with 3 bases of the junction left unmatched. The CDR3 contains 17 residues. The CDR3 sequence: CASSVGTGGSSGNTIYF. The CDR3 DNA reads as TGTGCCAGCAGCGTTGGGACAGGGGGCTCCTCTGGAAACACCATATATTTT.

This clonotype has more than one count but fewer than ten. This chain links TRBV20-1 with TRBJ1-5; 9 bases align to TRBD1. The germline V gene encodes CDR1 DFQATT and CDR2 SNEGSKA (reference sequence). The CDR3 consists of 19 residues. V dropped 6 bases and J dropped 3; count of bases not matched to a gene: 21. CDR3 sequence (DNA): TGCAGTGCCTCATCCCACGAGACAGGGGGAATCTCCAACAATCAGCCCCAGCATTTT. Encoded protein: CSASSHETGGISNNQPQHF.

This clonotype was recorded at least ten times. The rearrangement uses TRBV28 and TRBJ1-2; D is possibly TRBD1 (6 bases). The CDR3 covers 14 residues. Trimming left V 6 bases short and J 4 bases short, with 15 bases between. The germline V gene encodes CDR1 MDHEN and CDR2 SYDVKM. The CDR3 DNA reads as TGTGCCAGCAGCCGGCCGGACAGAAGCTATGGCTACACCTTC. Its translation is CASSRPDRSYGYTF.

Many counts were recorded for this clonotype. This chain links TRBV20-1 with TRBJ1-5; D is uncertain. V lost 0 bases to trimming and J lost 0 bases, with 9 bases between them. The germline V gene encodes CDR1 DFQATT and CDR2 SNEGSKA (reference sequence). The CDR3 has 15 residues. The CDR3 sequence is CSARDTVYSNQPQHF. The CDR3 DNA follows: TGCAGTGCTAGAGATACCGTCTATAGCAATCAGCCCCAGCATTTT.

This clonotype was recorded at least ten times. V gene TRBV12-3 or TRBV12-4 combines with J gene TRBJ1-1, with TRBD1 as a possible D gene (5 bases). The CDR3 is 14 amino acids. V was trimmed by 2 bases and J by 3 bases, leaving 10 bases between them. The CDR3 region is CASSLSQGDTEAFF. DNA for the CDR3: TGTGCCAGCAGTTTATCCCAGGGTGACACTGAAGCTTTCTTT.

J is TRBJ1-2 and V is TRBV7-2; D call uncertain. Looked up from germline, CDR1 is SGHTA and CDR2 is FQGNSA. The CDR3 has 15 amino acids. Between the trimmed V and J ends, which lost 1 base and 4 bases, there was a span of 13 bases. The CDR3 reads CASSLGPASSYGYTF. Here the CDR3 DNA reads TGTGCCAGCAGCTTAGGCCCGGCCTCTAGCTATGGCTACACCTTC.

This clonotype was detected ten times or more. This chain uses TRBV12-3 or TRBV12-4 with TRBJ1-1; possibly TRBD1 for D (6 bases). The CDR3 is made up of 18 amino acids. With 3 bases removed from V and 1 base from J, the gap between germline ends came to 21 bases. In nucleotides, the CDR3 is TGTGCCAGCAGTTTGGTCGTCGGTTCAGGGGACCCGAACACTGAAGCTTTCTTT. Translation: CASSLVVGSGDPNTEAFF.

This clonotype occurred a few times. J is TRBJ2-1 and V is TRBV7-9, with a tentative D call TRBD2 (5 bases). V was shortened by 5 bases and J by 8 bases, with 13 bases between the two germline ends. Germline V gives CDR1 SEHNR, CDR2 FQNEAQ (reference sequence). The length of the CDR3 is 13 residues. The CDR3 bases are TGTGCCAGCAGCCGAATGGGAGTCGATGAGCAGTTCTTC. Amino acids: CASSRMGVDEQFF.

With regard to this clonotype: With a much larger clone just one base away, this may be a read error. V gene TRBV28 combines with J gene TRBJ2-2; either TRBD1 or TRBD2 may fit D (5 bases each). The CDR3 consists of 19 residues. The V end was cut by 7 bases, the J end by 0 bases, with 24 bases between. Germline assignment: CDR1 MDHEN and CDR2 SYDVKM. The CDR3 nucleotides are TGTGCCAGCAATTCCTTGCTTGCCGGGGCGGAGGCGAACACCGGGGAGCTGTTTTTT. It codes for CASNSLLAGAEANTGELFF.

This clonotype was seen a handful of times. The chain links TRBV7-2 to TRBJ2-6, with 7 bases fitting TRBD1. The junction had 6 bases not matched to a gene; V was cut back by 4 bases and J by 0 bases. The CDR3 sequence is 17 residues long. Germline V gene sequence: CDR1 SGHTA, CDR2 FQGNSA. Written as DNA, the CDR3 is TGTGCCAGCAGCTATGCAGGGGGAAACTCTGGGGCCAACGTCCTGACTTTC. Protein product: CASSYAGGNSGANVLTF.

In this sample, this clonotype turned up many times. The chain uses TRBV6-1 and TRBJ2-7, with unresolved D. From germline, CDR1 is MNHNS and CDR2 SASEGT. V lost 6 bases to trimming and J lost 0 bases, with 12 bases between them. The length of the CDR3 is 14 residues. In nucleotides, the CDR3 is TGTGCCAGCAGGGCGCGAGAGGTCTCCTACGAGCAGTACTTC. Its translation is CASRAREVSYEQYF.

The chain employs TRBV29-1 and TRBJ1-1; TRBD1 might be the D (5 bases). This CDR3 region has 13 residues. Trimming pared 6 bases from V and 3 bases from J, leaving 14 bases between. CDR1 is SQVTM and CDR2 is ANQGSEA in the germline V gene. The CDR3 sequence: CSVAGTAYTEAFF. CDR3 sequence (DNA): TGCAGCGTCGCCGGGACGGCATACACTGAAGCTTTCTTT.

As for this clonotype: This clone may be a read error of a much larger clone one base away. The chain links TRBV27 to TRBJ1-4; D is ambiguous. CDR1 is MNHEY, CDR2 SMNVEV, per germline (reference sequence). V lost 9 bases and J 5 bases, leaving 13 bases between the germline ends. The length of the CDR3 is 13 residues. The CDR3 loop is CASGNRLNEKLFF. The CDR3 coding sequence is TGTGCCAGTGGGAACAGACTAAATGAAAAACTGTTTTTT.

This clonotype occurred a few times. This chain connects TRBV20-1 to TRBJ2-7, with no clear D. The CDR3 has 15 residues. Germline-derived CDR1 and CDR2 are DFQATT and SNEGSKA (reference sequence). With 0 bases removed from V and 4 bases from J, the gap between germline ends came to 16 bases. CDR3 region: CSARDLDRSSYEQYF. The DNA for the CDR3 is TGCAGTGCTAGAGATCTGGACCGGTCTTCATACGAGCAGTACTTC.

This clonotype was counted between two and nine times. The chain has TRBV19 and TRBJ1-1; D might be TRBD1 (5 bases). CDR1 and CDR2 from the germline V gene are LNHDA and SQIVND (reference sequence). This CDR3 is 14 amino acids long. V was clipped by 4 bases and J by 5 bases, with 14 bases between them. CDR3 sequence: CASSTTSGRTEAFF. The DNA for the CDR3 is TGTGCCAGTAGTACCACGTCAGGGCGGACTGAAGCTTTCTTT.

The CDR3 bases are TGTGCCAGTAGCGTGCGGGATTTGGGAGAGACCCAGTACTTC. This encodes CASSVRDLGETQYF. This chain joins TRBV19 and TRBJ2-5, with D perhaps TRBD2 (6 bases). The CDR3 extends over 14 amino acids. V was trimmed by 6 bases and J by 4 bases, leaving 15 bases between them. Germline CDR1 LNHDA, CDR2 SQIVND (reference sequence).

This clonotype was found a few times. The rearrangement links TRBV6-1 to TRBJ2-7, with unresolved D. V shed 5 bases and J shed 0 bases, with 11 bases lying between them. This CDR3 region has 14 residues. Germline loops: CDR1 MNHNS, CDR2 SASEGT. The CDR3 DNA reads as TGTGCCAGCAGTACCCCGGGTTCCTCCTACGAGCAGTACTTC. This sequence encodes CASSTPGSSYEQYF.

The rearrangement joins TRBV4-2 to TRBJ1-4, with 10 bases identical to TRBD1. With V trimmed by 0 bases and J by 6 bases, 1 base remained unmatched. Germline V gene lookup returns CDR1 LGHNA and CDR2 YNFKEQ. This CDR3 is 15 amino acids long. CDR3 amino acids: CASSQDGTGDEKLFF. The CDR3 nucleotides are TGTGCCAGCAGCCAAGATGGGACAGGGGATGAAAAACTGTTTTTT.

This chain connects TRBV14 to TRBJ2-7; 8 nucleotides align to TRBD2. V trimming: 0 bases; J trimming: 7 bases; junction bases outside the gene matches: 8. The germline CDR1 and CDR2 sequences are SGHDN and FVKESK. This CDR3 has 15 residues. CDR3 bases: TGTGCCAGCAGCCAAGAGGTAGCGGGGCCCTGGGAGCAGTACTTC. Translated: CASSQEVAGPWEQYF.

A few counts support this clonotype. The chain employs TRBV15 and TRBJ1-4; a possible D gene is TRBD1 (5 bases). This CDR3 spans 15 amino acids. V lost 5 bases, J lost 8 bases, and 18 bases lay in between. Germline-derived CDR1 and CDR2 are LNHNV and YYDKDF (reference sequence). The CDR3 loop is CATSHQGRFGEKLFF. The CDR3, as DNA: TGTGCCACCAGCCATCAGGGTCGATTCGGAGAAAAACTGTTTTTT.